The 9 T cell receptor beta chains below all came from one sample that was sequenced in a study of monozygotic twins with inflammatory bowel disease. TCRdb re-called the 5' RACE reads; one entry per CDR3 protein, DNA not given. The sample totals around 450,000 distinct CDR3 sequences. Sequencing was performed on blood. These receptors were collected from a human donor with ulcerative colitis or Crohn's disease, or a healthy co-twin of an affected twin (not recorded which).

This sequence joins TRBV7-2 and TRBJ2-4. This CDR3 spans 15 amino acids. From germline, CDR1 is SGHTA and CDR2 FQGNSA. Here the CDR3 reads CASSLGGLDKNIQYF.

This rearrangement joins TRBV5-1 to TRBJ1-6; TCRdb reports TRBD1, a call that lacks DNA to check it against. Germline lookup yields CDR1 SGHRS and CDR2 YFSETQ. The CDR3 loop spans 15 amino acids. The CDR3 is CASSLMGQDNSPLHF.

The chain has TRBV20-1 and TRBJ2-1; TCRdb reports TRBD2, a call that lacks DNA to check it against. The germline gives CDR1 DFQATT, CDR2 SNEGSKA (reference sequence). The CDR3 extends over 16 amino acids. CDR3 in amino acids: CSARELAGGLSDEQFF.

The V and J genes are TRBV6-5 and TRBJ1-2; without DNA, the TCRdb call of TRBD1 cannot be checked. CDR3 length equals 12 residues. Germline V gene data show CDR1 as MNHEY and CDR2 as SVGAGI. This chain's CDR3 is CASTLTGYGYTF.

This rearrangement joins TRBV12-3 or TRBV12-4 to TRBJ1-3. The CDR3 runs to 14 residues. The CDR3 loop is CASSPRVSGNTIYF.

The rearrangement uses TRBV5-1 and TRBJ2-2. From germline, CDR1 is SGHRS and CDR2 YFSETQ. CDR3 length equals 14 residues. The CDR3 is CASSLDSNTGELFF.

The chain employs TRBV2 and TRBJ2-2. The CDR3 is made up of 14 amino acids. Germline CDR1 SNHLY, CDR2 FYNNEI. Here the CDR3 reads CASKKRESDGELFF.

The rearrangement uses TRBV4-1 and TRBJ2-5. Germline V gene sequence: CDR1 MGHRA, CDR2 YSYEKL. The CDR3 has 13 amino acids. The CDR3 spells CASSQGIQETQYF.

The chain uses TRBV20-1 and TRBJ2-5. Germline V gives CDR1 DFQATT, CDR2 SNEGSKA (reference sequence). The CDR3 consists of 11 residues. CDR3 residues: CSATLKETQYF.